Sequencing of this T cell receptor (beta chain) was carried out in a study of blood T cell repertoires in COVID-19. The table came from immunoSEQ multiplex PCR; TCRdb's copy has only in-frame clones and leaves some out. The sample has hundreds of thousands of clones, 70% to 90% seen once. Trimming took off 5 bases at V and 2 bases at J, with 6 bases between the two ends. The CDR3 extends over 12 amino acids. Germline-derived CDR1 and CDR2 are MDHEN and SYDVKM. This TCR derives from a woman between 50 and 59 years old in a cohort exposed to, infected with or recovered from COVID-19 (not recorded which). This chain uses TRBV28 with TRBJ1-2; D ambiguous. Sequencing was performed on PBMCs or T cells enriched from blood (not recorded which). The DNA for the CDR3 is TGTGCCAGCAGTCCGGGAAACTATGGCTACACCTTC. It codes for CASSPGNYGYTF.